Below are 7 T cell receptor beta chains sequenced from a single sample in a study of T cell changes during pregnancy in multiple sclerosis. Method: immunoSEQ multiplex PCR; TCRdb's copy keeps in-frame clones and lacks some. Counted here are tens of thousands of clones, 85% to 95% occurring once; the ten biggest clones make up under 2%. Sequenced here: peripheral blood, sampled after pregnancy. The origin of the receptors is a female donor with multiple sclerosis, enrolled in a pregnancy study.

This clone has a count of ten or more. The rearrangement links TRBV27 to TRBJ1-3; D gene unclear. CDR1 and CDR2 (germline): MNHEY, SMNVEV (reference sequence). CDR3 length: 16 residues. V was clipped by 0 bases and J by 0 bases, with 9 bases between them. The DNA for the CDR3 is TGTGCCAGCAGTTTATCTCCGGGATTCTCTGGAAACACCATATATTTT. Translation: CASSLSPGFSGNTIYF.

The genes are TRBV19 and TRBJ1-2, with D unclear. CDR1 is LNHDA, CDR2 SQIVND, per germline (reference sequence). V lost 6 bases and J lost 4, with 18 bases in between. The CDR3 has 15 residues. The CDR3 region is CASRPRHSGFYGYTF. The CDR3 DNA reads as TGTGCCAGTAGGCCGCGGCACTCGGGATTCTATGGCTACACCTTC.

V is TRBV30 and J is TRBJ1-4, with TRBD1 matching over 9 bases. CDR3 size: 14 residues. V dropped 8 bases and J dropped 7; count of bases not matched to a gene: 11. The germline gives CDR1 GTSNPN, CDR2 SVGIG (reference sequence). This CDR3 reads CAGGNRGRSEKLFF. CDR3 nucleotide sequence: TGTGCCGGGGGTAACAGGGGGCGGAGTGAAAAACTGTTTTTT. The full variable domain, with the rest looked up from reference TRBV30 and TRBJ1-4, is SQTIHQWPATLVQPVGSPLSLECTVEGTSNPNLYWYRQAAGRGLQLLFYSVGIGQISSEVPQNLSASRPQDRQFILSSKKLLLSDSGFYLCAGGNRGRSEKLFFGSGTQLSVL.

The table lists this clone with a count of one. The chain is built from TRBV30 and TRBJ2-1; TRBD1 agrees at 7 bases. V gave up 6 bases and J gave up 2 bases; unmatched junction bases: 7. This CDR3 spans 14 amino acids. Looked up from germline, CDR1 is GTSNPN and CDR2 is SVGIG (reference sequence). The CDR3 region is CACYLGGPYNEQFF. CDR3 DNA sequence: TGTGCCTGTTATCTAGGGGGCCCCTACAATGAGCAGTTCTTC. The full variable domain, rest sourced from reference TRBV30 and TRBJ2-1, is SQTIHQWPATLVQPVGSPLSLECTVEGTSNPNLYWYRQAAGRGLQLLFYSVGIGQISSEVPQNLSASRPQDRQFILSSKKLLLSDSGFYLCACYLGGPYNEQFFGPGTRLTVL.

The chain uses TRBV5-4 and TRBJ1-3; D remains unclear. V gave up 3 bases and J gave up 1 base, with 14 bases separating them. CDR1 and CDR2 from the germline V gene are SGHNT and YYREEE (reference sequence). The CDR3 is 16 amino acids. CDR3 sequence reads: CASSSGSYSSGNTIYF. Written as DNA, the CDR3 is TGTGCCAGCAGCTCCGGCAGCTACAGTTCTGGAAACACCATATATTTT.

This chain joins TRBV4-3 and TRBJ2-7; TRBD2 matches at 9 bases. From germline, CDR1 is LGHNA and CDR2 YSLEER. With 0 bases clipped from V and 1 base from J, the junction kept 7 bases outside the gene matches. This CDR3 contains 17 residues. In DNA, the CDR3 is TGCGCCAGCAGCCAAGAATATGGCGGGAGGGCTTCCTACGAGCAGTACTTC. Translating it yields CASSQEYGGRASYEQYF.

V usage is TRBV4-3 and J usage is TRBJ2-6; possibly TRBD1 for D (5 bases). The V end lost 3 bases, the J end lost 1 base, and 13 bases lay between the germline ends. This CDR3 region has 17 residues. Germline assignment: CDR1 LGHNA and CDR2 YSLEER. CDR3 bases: TGCGCCAGCAGCCACTCATTAGGGGTGTCTGGGGCCAACGTCCTGACTTTC. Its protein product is CASSHSLGVSGANVLTF.